Detailed here is one TCR beta chain. The CDR3 covers 15 residues. V trimming: 6 bases; J trimming: 6 bases; junction bases outside the gene matches: 9. CDR1 and CDR2 (germline): SNHLY, FYNNEI. The data originate from a study of control samples from healthy donors and cancer patients. Produced via immunoSEQ multiplex PCR; TCRdb's table is partial and in-frame only. Of 120,000 or so clones listed, about nine tenths are singletons. The gene calls are TRBV2 and TRBJ2-2, with 8 bases identical to TRBD2. The receptor's source is a man aged 40-49 years in good health. Sequenced material: blood. CDR3: CASRVSGAKSGELFF. The CDR3 DNA follows: TGTGCCAGCAGGGTTAGCGGGGCAAAGTCCGGGGAGCTGTTTTTT.